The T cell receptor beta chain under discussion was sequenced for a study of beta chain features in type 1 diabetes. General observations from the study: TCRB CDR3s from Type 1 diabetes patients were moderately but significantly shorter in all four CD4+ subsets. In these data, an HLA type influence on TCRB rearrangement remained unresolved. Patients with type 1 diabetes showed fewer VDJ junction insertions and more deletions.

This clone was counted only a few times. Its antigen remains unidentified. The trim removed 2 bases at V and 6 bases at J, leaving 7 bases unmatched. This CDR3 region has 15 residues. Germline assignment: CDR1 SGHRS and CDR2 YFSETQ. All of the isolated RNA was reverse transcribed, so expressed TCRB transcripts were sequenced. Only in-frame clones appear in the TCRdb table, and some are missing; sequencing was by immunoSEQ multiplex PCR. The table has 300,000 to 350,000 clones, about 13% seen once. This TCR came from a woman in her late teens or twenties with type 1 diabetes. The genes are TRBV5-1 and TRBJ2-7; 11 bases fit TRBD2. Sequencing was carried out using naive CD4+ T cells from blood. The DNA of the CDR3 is TGCGCCAGCAGCTTACTAGCGGGAGTCTGGGCCGAGCAGTACTTC. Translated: CASSLLAGVWAEQYF.